This TCR beta chain was observed in a study of cytomegalovirus exposure and HLA in healthy donors. As regards this clone: Its target is unknown.

Use of 60 Vbeta and 13 Jbeta primers characterized the PCR. Sequenced by immunoSEQ multiplex PCR; TCRdb stores in-frame clones only, minus some. This sample has roughly 180,000 clones, with around 80% found just once. The study, taken as a whole, reports: Follow-up analysis later connected one missense variant in DCLRE1C with trimming of TCR beta V- and J-genes.

Trimming removed 1 base at V and 13 bases at J, with 14 bases between. This CDR3 spans 13 amino acids. CDR1 and CDR2 from the germline V gene are SGHTA and FQGNSA. This receptor was taken from a girl aged 5 to 17 in good health and CMV-seropositive. The sequenced sample was PBMCs. This chain connects TRBV7-2 to TRBJ2-1, with D possibly matching TRBD2 (6 bases). CDR3 region: CASSLGRVSGQFF. In DNA, the CDR3 is TGTGCCAGCAGCTTAGGGAGGGTCAGCGGACAGTTCTTC. Combining the CDR3 with reference TRBV7-2 and TRBJ2-1 gives the whole variable domain GAGVSQSPSNKVTEKGKDVELRCDPISGHTALYWYRQSLGQGLEFLIYFQGNSAPDKSGLPSDRFSAERTGGSVSTLTIQRTQQEDSAVYLCASSLGRVSGQFFGPGTRLTVL.